The next 21 T cell receptor beta chains were all read from a single sample in a study of T cell responses to AZD1222 COVID-19 vaccine. Generated by immunoSEQ multiplex PCR, the TCRdb table keeps only in-frame clones and is missing some. This table has about 97,000 clones, 70% to 90% appearing once. Here the sequenced sample was peripheral blood, taken on day 0 of AZD1222 vaccination. The receptors were gathered from an adult in good health.

The CDR3 reads CASSVWGAGDTEAFF. CDR3 DNA sequence: TGTGCCAGCAGCGTCTGGGGGGCGGGAGACACTGAAGCTTTCTTT. The chain joins TRBV9 to TRBJ1-1, with D possibly being TRBD1 (6 bases). The ends were cut back, 2 bases at V and 3 bases at J, with 14 bases in the middle. Germline CDR1 reads SGDLS; CDR2 reads YYNGEE. The CDR3 is 15 amino acids.

The chain has TRBV7-9 and TRBJ2-3; possible D gene TRBD1, 5 bases. The CDR3 has 16 amino acids. V shed 3 bases and J shed 0 bases, with 13 bases lying between them. Germline V gives CDR1 SEHNR, CDR2 FQNEAQ (reference sequence). DNA for the CDR3: TGTGCCAGCAGCTTGCTCAGGGTTACTAGCACAGATACGCAGTATTTT. It yields the protein CASSLLRVTSTDTQYF.

There are a few counts of this clone. The chain recombines TRBV15 with TRBJ1-6; D unresolved. This CDR3 region has 14 residues. V was cut by 5 bases and J by 1 base, with 6 bases left in between. Germline values: CDR1 LNHNV, CDR2 YYDKDF (reference sequence). Here the CDR3 reads CATSGFSYNSPLHF. The DNA for the CDR3 is TGTGCCACCAGCGGGTTTTCCTATAATTCACCCCTCCACTTT. The full variable domain, with the rest looked up from reference TRBV15 and TRBJ1-6, is DAMVIQNPRYQVTQFGKPVTLSCSQTLNHNVMYWYQQKSSQAPKLLFHYYDKDFNNEADTPDNFQSRRPNTSFCFLDIRSPGLGDTAMYLCATSGFSYNSPLHFGNGTRLTVT.

The chain uses TRBV19 and TRBJ1-1; D is possibly TRBD1 (6 bases). Germline V CDR1 and CDR2: LNHDA, SQIVND (reference sequence). The CDR3 runs to 15 residues. Trimming removed 4 bases from V and 0 bases from J, with 12 bases in between. The CDR3: CASSTRQVLNTEAFF. The CDR3 nucleotides are TGTGCCAGTAGTACCAGACAGGTGTTGAACACTGAAGCTTTCTTT.

The chain has TRBV7-3 and TRBJ2-7, with 7 positions matching TRBD1. Germline CDR1 SGHTA, CDR2 FQGTGA. The ends lost 6 bases at V and 5 bases at J; junction bases unmatched: 10. This CDR3 has 14 amino acids. The CDR3 region is CASSGRGSRDEQYF. CDR3 nucleotide sequence: TGTGCCAGCAGTGGCAGGGGGAGCCGGGACGAGCAGTACTTC.

The V and J genes are TRBV24-1 and TRBJ2-5, with 11 bases aligning to TRBD2. The V gene end was trimmed by 3 bases and the J gene end by 2 bases; junction bases not matched to a gene: 4. Germline lookup yields CDR1 KGHDR and CDR2 SFDVKD. The CDR3 contains 16 residues. The CDR3, as DNA: TGTGCCACCAGTGATCACCGACTAGCGGGGCAAGAGACCCAGTACTTC. This encodes CATSDHRLAGQETQYF.

The chain links TRBV14 to TRBJ2-1, with TRBD2 identical over 8 bases. The CDR3 consists of 18 residues. The J segment lost 8 bases and the V segment lost 0 bases, leaving 15 bases of the junction unmatched. The germline V gene encodes CDR1 SGHDN and CDR2 FVKESK. CDR3 sequence reads: CASSQEVRASGSKHEQFF. CDR3 DNA: TGTGCCAGCAGCCAAGAGGTCCGGGCTAGCGGGTCTAAGCATGAGCAGTTCTTC.

V is TRBV7-2 and J is TRBJ2-5; D could derive from TRBD1 or TRBD2 (5 bases each). V lost 3 bases, J lost 8 bases, and 16 bases lay in between. Germline assignment: CDR1 SGHTA and CDR2 FQGNSA. The CDR3 is 14 amino acids. CDR3 loop: CASSLPGPQGTQYF. CDR3 DNA: TGTGCCAGCAGCTTGCCGGGACCCCAGGGCACCCAGTACTTC.

The gene calls are TRBV29-1 and TRBJ2-3; D possibly corresponds to TRBD2 (6 bases). The CDR3 covers 15 residues. V was shortened by 4 bases and J by 0 bases, with 14 bases between the two germline ends. CDR1 and CDR2 from the germline V gene are SQVTM and ANQGSEA. As DNA, the CDR3 is TGCAGCGTTGTCCCTATAGGGACTAGCACAGATACGCAGTATTTT. It is translated as CSVVPIGTSTDTQYF.

This clone was seen only once. The chain combines TRBV28 with TRBJ1-3; 8 nucleotides agree with TRBD1. This CDR3 spans 14 amino acids. Germline values: CDR1 MDHEN, CDR2 SYDVKM. Trimming removed 6 bases from V and 3 bases from J; junction bases left unmatched: 4. CDR3 sequence reads: CASRLQGVGNTIYF. The CDR3 bases are TGTGCCAGCAGGCTACAGGGGGTTGGAAACACCATATATTTT.

The chain employs TRBV7-6 and TRBJ1-1; a weak D match, TRBD1 (6 bases). V shed 1 base and J shed 6 bases, with 9 bases lying between them. In germline, CDR1 is SGHVS, CDR2 FNYEAQ. The CDR3 sequence is 13 residues long. CDR3 in DNA: TGTGCCAGCAGCTTAGGGGGGGCCGCTGAAGCTTTCTTT. Residues: CASSLGGAAEAFF.

This chain connects TRBV3-1 (or the pseudogene TRBV3-2) to TRBJ1-6, with 9 bases that match TRBD1. The CDR3 consists of 15 residues. CDR1 is LGHDT, CDR2 YNNKEL, per germline (reference sequence). Trimming removed 3 bases from V and 7 bases from J; junction bases left unmatched: 4. CDR3 amino acids: CASSHRQGVNSPLHF. The DNA for the CDR3 is TGTGCCAGCAGCCATAGACAGGGGGTCAATTCACCCCTCCACTTT.

The V gene is TRBV7-9, the J gene TRBJ1-5; D uncertain. Germline CDR1 reads SEHNR; CDR2 reads FQNEAQ (reference sequence). Trimming stripped 5 bases from V and 7 bases from J, with 15 bases between. This CDR3 has 14 residues. CDR3 sequence reads: CASSREGWLQPQHF. In DNA form, the CDR3 reads TGTGCCAGCAGCCGGGAGGGTTGGCTCCAGCCCCAGCATTTT.

The J gene is TRBJ1-2, the V gene TRBV24-1, with a possible D match to TRBD1 (5 bases). The CDR3 consists of 12 residues. The V end was cut by 11 bases, the J end by 8 bases, with 17 bases between. Germline CDR1 and CDR2: KGHDR and SFDVKD. The CDR3 DNA follows: TGTGCCAGTCGGGACGGGCTGTGGGGCTACACCTTC. Translated: CASRDGLWGYTF.

This clone has just one count. The genes are TRBV6-7 and TRBJ1-6; D call uncertain. TRBV6-7 is an ORF for which the function is uncertain. The germline V and J ends were trimmed by 7 bases and 6 bases, with 10 bases remaining between them. The CDR3 has 13 amino acids. The CDR3 is CASNLLINSPLHF. The CDR3 DNA is TGTGCCAGCAACCTACTGATTAATTCACCCCTCCACTTT.

The CDR3 protein is CASSLKGWTSGGPYEQYF. In nucleotides, the CDR3 is TGTGCCAGCAGCTTAAAAGGGTGGACTAGCGGGGGACCCTACGAGCAGTACTTC. The chain uses TRBV7-2 and TRBJ2-7, with 13 bases matching TRBD2. The CDR3 consists of 18 residues. V lost 2 bases, J lost 2 bases, and 9 bases stayed unmatched. Looked up from germline, CDR1 is SGHTA and CDR2 is FQGNSA.

The chain carries TRBV5-5 and TRBJ1-1; 7 bases line up with TRBD1. The CDR3 sequence is 12 residues long. Germline CDR1 is SGHKS and CDR2 is YYEKEE (reference sequence). J was trimmed by 12 bases and V by 2 bases; bases with no gene match: 7. CDR3 sequence: CASSFDRDVTFF. CDR3 bases: TGTGCCAGCAGCTTTGACAGGGATGTAACTTTCTTT.

This chain uses TRBV19 with TRBJ1-2; no definite D call. The CDR3 covers 14 residues. V lost 2 bases, J lost 3 bases, and 10 bases lay in between. Germline CDR1 LNHDA, CDR2 SQIVND (reference sequence). The CDR3 DNA sequence: TGTGCCAGTAGTATACCGCTCTCGGACTATGGCTACACCTTC. As protein: CASSIPLSDYGYTF.

This rearrangement joins TRBV7-9 to TRBJ2-3; D gene unclear. There are 14 residues in the CDR3. V was shortened by 5 bases and J by 2 bases, with 11 bases between the two germline ends. Germline lookup yields CDR1 SEHNR and CDR2 FQNEAQ (reference sequence). The CDR3 DNA reads TGTGCCAGCAGCCGAAACTACGACACAGATACGCAGTATTTT. Protein: CASSRNYDTDTQYF.

This chain links TRBV6-5 with TRBJ1-6; perhaps TRBD1 as D (5 bases). The CDR3 totals 15 residues. CDR1 is MNHEY and CDR2 is SVGAGI in the germline V gene. The V gene lost 4 bases and the J gene lost 7 bases, with 14 bases spanning the gap. CDR3 DNA: TGTGCCAGCAGTTCTACCTCGGGACCCAATTCACCCCTCCACTTT. Residues: CASSSTSGPNSPLHF.

This clone was counted a single time. The chain employs TRBV6-5 and TRBJ1-5, with TRBD1 matching 7 bases. The V gene's germline CDR1 is MNHEY and CDR2 SVGAGI. J was trimmed by 4 bases and V by 6 bases; bases with no gene match: 9. The CDR3 extends over 15 amino acids. The CDR3 DNA is TGTGCCAGCAGATACAAGGCAGGGGGTAATCAGCCCCAGCATTTT. Translating gives CASRYKAGGNQPQHF.